These T cell receptor beta chains were read from a single sample in a study of shared clonotypes between healthy human individuals. Sequencing was performed with immunoSEQ multiplex PCR; in TCRdb, only in-frame clones are kept and a portion is missing. The sample holds roughly 2.2 million clones, over 85% seen once. The sample taken for sequencing was naive CD4+ T cells from PBMCs. Every receptor here comes from a man younger than 30 in good health. Some clones in this sample may be carry-over from other donors' samples. Both conserved end residues are part of each CDR3. A D gene is named only where the DNA matches it firmly. Clone size is stated in some rows and not others, as once, few, many or a class when expanded.

clone_size cdr3_length j_call v_call d_call cdr3_aa cdr3_nt
NA 14 TRBJ1-5 TRBV9 TRBD1 CASSVGQGVQPQHF TGTGCCAGCAGCGTAGGACAGGGGGTTCAGCCCCAGCATTTT
NA 14 TRBJ1-2 TRBV28 NA CASRTLGTAYGYTF TGTGCCAGCAGAACCTTGGGGACGGCCTATGGCTACACCTTC
NA 15 TRBJ2-2 TRBV5-6 NA CASSLAGRFTGELFF TGTGCCAGCAGCTTGGCAGGGAGGTTCACCGGGGAGCTGTTTTTT
NA 14 TRBJ2-3 TRBV6-4 NA CASSVQGETDTQYF TGTGCCAGCAGTGTCCAGGGTGAGACAGATACGCAGTATTTT
NA 14 TRBJ2-7 TRBV5-1 TRBD2 CASSLSGSSYEQYF TGCGCCAGCAGCCTGAGCGGGAGCTCCTACGAGCAGTACTTC
NA 15 TRBJ2-7 TRBV4-1 NA CASSHEFRGVGEQYF TGCGCCAGCAGCCATGAGTTTAGGGGGGTCGGCGAGCAGTACTTC
NA 15 TRBJ2-2 TRBV5-6 TRBD2 CASSLLREGTGELFF TGTGCCAGCAGCTTGTTGCGGGAGGGAACCGGGGAGCTGTTTTTT
NA 12 TRBJ2-7 TRBV29-1 TRBD1 CSVARQGHEQYF TGCAGCGTTGCCCGACAGGGACACGAGCAGTACTTC
NA 11 TRBJ2-1 TRBV19 TRBD2 CASGRAGEQFF TGTGCCAGTGGGAGGGCTGGCGAGCAGTTCTTC
NA 15 TRBJ2-1 TRBV4-2 TRBD2 CASSQDPAGASEQFF TGTGCCAGCAGCCAAGATCCTGCGGGAGCGAGTGAGCAGTTCTTC
NA 15 TRBJ2-1 TRBV5-1 NA CASSVPLPAYNEQFF TGCGCCAGCAGCGTCCCTCTACCCGCCTACAATGAGCAGTTCTTC
NA 16 TRBJ2-3 TRBV7-9 NA CASSLLPGRFPDTQYF TGTGCCAGCAGCTTATTGCCCGGCCGTTTTCCAGATACGCAGTATTTT
NA 15 TRBJ2-4 TRBV27 NA CASSRGKGAKNIQYF TGTGCCAGCAGTCGCGGTAAAGGGGCCAAAAACATTCAGTACTTC
once 17 TRBJ1-5 TRBV10-3 NA CAISESGGDGGNQPQHF TGTGCCATCAGTGAGTCGGGGGGGGACGGTGGCAATCAGCCCCAGCATTTT
NA 14 TRBJ1-2 TRBV6-5 TRBD1 CASRPRQGTYGYTF TGTGCCAGCAGGCCCAGACAGGGGACCTATGGCTACACCTTC
NA 14 TRBJ2-3 TRBV28 NA CASRRRRDTDTQYF TGTGCCAGCAGACGGAGGAGGGACACAGATACGCAGTATTTT
NA 16 TRBJ2-7 TRBV4-1 TRBD2 CASSPNMGTSPIEQYF TGCGCCAGCAGCCCGAATATGGGGACTAGCCCAATCGAGCAGTACTTC
NA 14 TRBJ1-5 TRBV7-2 NA CASSFDSTNQPQHF TGTGCCAGCAGCTTCGACAGCACGAATCAGCCCCAGCATTTT
NA 14 TRBJ2-7 TRBV9 NA CASSVDEGRGEQYF TGTGCCAGCAGCGTAGATGAGGGTCGGGGCGAGCAGTACTTC
NA 15 TRBJ2-5 TRBV5-1 NA CASSWAGTPGETQYF TGCGCCAGCAGCTGGGCAGGGACCCCCGGAGAGACCCAGTACTTC
NA 14 TRBJ2-7 TRBV5-1 NA CASSLAPARYEQYF TGCGCCAGCAGCTTGGCCCCGGCTAGGTACGAGCAGTACTTC
NA 15 TRBJ1-2 TRBV19 TRBD1 CASSTTLQGWYGYTF TGTGCCAGTAGTACTACCCTACAGGGGTGGTATGGCTACACCTTC
NA 16 TRBJ2-3 TRBV7-9 NA CASSPGRLARTDTQYF TGTGCCAGCAGCCCGGGGAGGCTAGCGCGCACAGATACGCAGTATTTT
NA 16 TRBJ1-5 TRBV21-1 NA CASSKDGTGGGQPQHF TGTGCCAGCAGCAAAGACGGGACAGGGGGTGGACAGCCCCAGCATTTT
NA 15 TRBJ2-1 TRBV25-1 TRBD1 CASTITGAPYNEQFF TGTGCCAGCACCATCACAGGGGCGCCATACAATGAGCAGTTCTTC
NA 16 TRBJ2-2 TRBV5-1 NA CASSLTGTTNTGELFF TGCGCCAGCAGCTTGACGGGGACCACGAACACCGGGGAGCTGTTTTTT
NA 15 TRBJ2-1 TRBV6-6 NA CASTGQLVSYNEQFF TGTGCCAGCACCGGACAGCTTGTGTCCTACAATGAGCAGTTCTTC
NA 15 TRBJ2-2 TRBV13 NA CASSAGLGVTGELFF TGTGCCAGCAGCGCGGGGCTAGGAGTCACCGGGGAGCTGTTTTTT
NA 15 TRBJ1-5 TRBV5-1 NA CASSLEGGGNQPQHF TGCGCCAGCAGCTTGGAGGGGGGAGGCAATCAGCCCCAGCATTTT
NA 13 TRBJ2-2 TRBV6-5 NA CASRRLVFGELFF TGTGCCAGCAGGCGACTAGTGTTCGGGGAGCTGTTTTTT
NA 14 TRBJ1-3 TRBV2 NA CASSDVLGGNTIYF TGTGCCAGCAGTGATGTTCTGGGAGGAAACACCATATATTTT
NA 15 TRBJ1-2 TRBV18 NA CASSPARGSHYGYTF TGTGCCAGCTCACCAGCCCGGGGCTCCCACTATGGCTACACCTTC
NA 14 TRBJ1-2 TRBV10-3 TRBD1 CAITAGGSPYGYTF TGTGCCATCACCGCAGGGGGGAGCCCCTATGGCTACACCTTC
NA 15 TRBJ2-2 TRBV15 NA CATSRDQTNTGELFF TGTGCCACCAGCCGGGACCAGACGAACACCGGGGAGCTGTTTTTT
few 13 TRBJ1-1 TRBV6-1 TRBD1 CASSGTGPWGAFF TGTGCCAGCAGTGGGACAGGCCCATGGGGGGCTTTCTTT
NA 15 TRBJ1-4 TRBV9 NA CASSVKGVTNEKLFF TGTGCCAGCAGCGTAAAGGGGGTGACTAATGAAAAACTGTTTTTT
NA 16 TRBJ2-2 TRBV5-1 TRBD1 CASSWSRDRGTGELFF TGCGCCAGCAGCTGGTCCCGGGACAGGGGGACCGGGGAGCTGTTTTTT
NA 13 TRBJ1-1 TRBV29-1 NA CSVEMGVNTEAFF TGCAGCGTCGAAATGGGAGTGAACACTGAAGCTTTCTTT
NA 15 TRBJ1-1 TRBV6-6 TRBD1 CASSRAGQENTEAFF TGTGCCAGCAGCCGCGCGGGACAGGAGAACACTGAAGCTTTCTTT
NA 12 TRBJ1-2 TRBV9 TRBD1 CASSETGGGYTF TGTGCCAGCAGCGAGACAGGGGGTGGCTACACCTTC
NA 13 TRBJ1-2 TRBV7-9 NA CASSLGINYGYTF TGTGCCAGCAGCTTAGGTATCAACTATGGCTACACCTTC
NA 15 TRBJ1-1 TRBV5-4 NA CASSLAGLMNTEAFF TGTGCCAGCAGCTTGGCAGGACTTATGAACACTGAAGCTTTCTTT
NA 18 TRBJ2-1 TRBV10-3 TRBD2 CAISELSGGRGTYNEQFF TGTGCCATCAGTGAGTTGAGCGGGGGGAGGGGAACCTACAATGAGCAGTTCTTC
NA 15 TRBJ2-7 TRBV5-1 NA CASSWGRSGSYEQYF TGCGCCAGCAGCTGGGGTAGGTCGGGCTCCTACGAGCAGTACTTC
NA 15 TRBJ2-1 TRBV5-1 NA CASSPTGNSYNEQFF TGCGCCAGCAGCCCGACCGGTAATTCCTACAATGAGCAGTTCTTC
NA 14 TRBJ2-3 TRBV7-9 TRBD2 CASSRGTSPDTQYF TGTGCCAGCAGCCGCGGGACTAGCCCAGATACGCAGTATTTT
NA 20 TRBJ2-1 TRBV27 TRBD2 CASSFLAGEREGRAYNEQFF TGTGCCAGCAGTTTTCTAGCGGGAGAGCGGGAGGGTAGGGCCTACAATGAGCAGTTCTTC
NA 13 TRBJ1-2 TRBV28 NA CASSSGRGDGYTF TGTGCCAGCAGTTCAGGGCGGGGCGATGGCTACACCTTC
NA 14 TRBJ1-3 TRBV6-5 NA CASSRVQSGNTIYF TGTGCCAGCAGCAGGGTGCAATCTGGAAACACCATATATTTT
NA 15 TRBJ2-7 TRBV7-9 TRBD1 CASSLVGTESYEQYF TGTGCCAGCAGCTTAGTTGGGACAGAATCCTACGAGCAGTACTTC
once 13 TRBJ2-3 TRBV18 NA CASSPPGTNTQYF TGTGCCAGCTCACCCCCCGGCACCAATACGCAGTATTTT
NA 13 TRBJ2-1 TRBV27 NA CASSFGVYNEQFF TGTGCCAGCAGTTTCGGCGTCTACAATGAGCAGTTCTTC
NA 15 TRBJ2-7 TRBV6-1 TRBD1 CASSEAQTGRYEQYF TGTGCCAGCAGTGAAGCGCAGACAGGGCGCTACGAGCAGTACTTC
NA 13 TRBJ1-1 TRBV9 NA CASSVSDRTEAFF TGTGCCAGCAGCGTATCTGACCGGACTGAAGCTTTCTTT
NA 15 TRBJ2-2 TRBV5-1 NA CASSPGRGTTGELFF TGCGCCAGCAGCCCCGGCAGGGGCACCACCGGGGAGCTGTTTTTT
once 14 TRBJ2-7 TRBV2 TRBD1 CASSQGQGYEEQYF TGTGCCAGCAGTCAGGGACAGGGTTATGAGGAGCAGTACTTC
NA 14 TRBJ1-3 TRBV7-9 NA CASSPGTPGNTIYF TGTGCCAGCAGCCCCGGGACACCTGGAAACACCATATATTTT